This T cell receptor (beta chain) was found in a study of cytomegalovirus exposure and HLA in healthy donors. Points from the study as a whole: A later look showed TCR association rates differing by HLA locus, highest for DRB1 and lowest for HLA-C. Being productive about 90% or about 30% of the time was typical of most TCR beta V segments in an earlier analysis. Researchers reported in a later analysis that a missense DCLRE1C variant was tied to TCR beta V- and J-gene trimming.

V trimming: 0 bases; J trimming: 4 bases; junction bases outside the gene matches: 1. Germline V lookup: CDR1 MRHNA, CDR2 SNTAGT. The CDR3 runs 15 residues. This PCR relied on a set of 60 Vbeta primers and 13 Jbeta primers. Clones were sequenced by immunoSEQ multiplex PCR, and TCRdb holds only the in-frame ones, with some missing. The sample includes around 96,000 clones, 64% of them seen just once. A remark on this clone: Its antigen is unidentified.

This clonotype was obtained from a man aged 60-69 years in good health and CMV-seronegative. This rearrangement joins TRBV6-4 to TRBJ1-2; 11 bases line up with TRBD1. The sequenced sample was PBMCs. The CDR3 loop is CASSDSGTGGYGYTF. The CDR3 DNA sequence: TGTGCCAGCAGTGACTCGGGGACAGGGGGCTATGGCTACACCTTC.